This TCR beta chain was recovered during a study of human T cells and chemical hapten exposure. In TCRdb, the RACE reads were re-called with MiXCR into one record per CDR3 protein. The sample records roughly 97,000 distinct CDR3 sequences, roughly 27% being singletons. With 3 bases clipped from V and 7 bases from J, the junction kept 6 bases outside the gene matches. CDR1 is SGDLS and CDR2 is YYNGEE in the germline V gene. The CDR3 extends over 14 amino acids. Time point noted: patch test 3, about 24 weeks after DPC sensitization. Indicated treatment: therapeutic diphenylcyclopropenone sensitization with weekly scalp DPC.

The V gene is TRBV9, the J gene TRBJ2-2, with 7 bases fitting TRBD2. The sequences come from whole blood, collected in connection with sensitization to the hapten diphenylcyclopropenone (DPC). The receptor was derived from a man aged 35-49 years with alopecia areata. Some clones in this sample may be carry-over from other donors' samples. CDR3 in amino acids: CASSGEGRGGELFF. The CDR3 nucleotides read TGTGCCAGCAGCGGGGAGGGGCGCGGCGGGGAGCTGTTTTTT.